The text below deals with one TCR beta chain. This sample stems from a study of OX40 agonist ivuxolimab in advanced cancers. The data were produced by immunoSEQ multiplex PCR, yet TCRdb's version contains in-frame clones alone and is incomplete. The repertoire has 55,000 to 65,000 clones, roughly 84% of them found once; the top ten carry about 2.9%. This CDR3 is 16 amino acids long. V was clipped by 5 bases and J by 4 bases, with 18 bases between them. CDR1 is SGHVS, CDR2 FQNEAQ, per germline. This TCR was sampled from an adult with an advanced solid tumor such as melanoma, head and neck, liver or kidney cancer. The starting material was CD4+ or CD8+ T cells sorted from blood, obtained in a trial of the OX40 agonist ivuxolimab. J is TRBJ1-5 and V is TRBV7-8, with a tentative D call TRBD1 (6 bases). CDR3 sequence: CASSPKARGGNQPQHF. CDR3 in DNA: TGTGCCAGCAGCCCGAAAGCCAGGGGTGGGAATCAGCCCCAGCATTTT.